This T cell receptor beta chain is from a study of resident and recirculating memory T cells in vitiligo. The CDR3 sequence is 14 residues long. Germline V gene lookup returns CDR1 GTSNPN and CDR2 SVGIG (reference sequence). Trimming pared 1 base from V and 6 bases from J, leaving 15 bases between. The protocol was immunoSEQ multiplex PCR, while the TCRdb copy is restricted to in-frame clones and leaves out a portion. The sample includes some 70,000 clones, approximately 91% seen only once; the top ten take over 4.5%. This clone occurred once. This chain links TRBV30 with TRBJ1-2; D uncertain. This clonotype was sampled from a male donor with vitiligo. Material for sequencing was blood. The CDR3 protein is CAWSALFAADGYTF. In DNA form, the CDR3 reads TGTGCCTGGAGTGCCCTTTTCGCGGCGGATGGCTACACCTTC.